This section outlines one T cell receptor beta chain sequence together with its context. This clone's antigen is unknown. The input lacks base qualities; no much larger clone sits a single base away. Using the deep immunoSEQ assay, multiplex PCR amplified TCR CDR3 regions from genomic DNA. For each cell subset, the extracted genomic DNA was distributed evenly across all wells of several immunoSEQ 96-well plates, and each plate served as one replicate. For sorted subsets, around 0.2 ug of genomic DNA, equivalent to some 30,000 T cell genomes, went into each replicate PCR. Purified libraries were measured with a Qubit 3.0 fluorometer, size-checked on a Bioanalyzer 2100, and measured again with the KAPA Library Quantification kit. A separate single-read 150-cycle Illumina NextSeq 550 flow cell was used to sequence each immunoSEQ 96-well plate. The authors' analysis ran thus. The immunoSEQ output contained only junctional sequences without quality scores, so filtering could not match that applied to full-length reads. To assign V/J genes and CDR3, sequences were annotated using PyIR, a Python wrapper for IgBLAST v1.9, with IMGT germline references. Any read was removed if the V/J assignment was weak (E-value above 1e-6), the CDR3 was missing, or the read contained stop codons, out-of-frame junctions, or ambiguous translated residues. V3J clonotypes were defined by identical inferred V gene, J gene, and CDR3 amino acid sequence. To compute the percentage overlap between repertoires, the number of shared unique clonotypes was divided by the size of the smaller repertoire. Repertoire richness was assessed with RTK rarefaction, the Chao1 estimator, and Recon v2.1 estimates of unobserved clonotypes. For all TCRbeta clonotypes obtained by the gDNA method from a few donors, generation probabilities were computed with OLGA. TCRdb stores this immuneACCESS table with in-frame sequences only. Part of the clones is absent; in the studies checked, under half of the shortfall reflects unresolved V genes, and no reason is known for the rest. That table is the source of V, J and clone size, and D and trimming were worked out from the DNA. The sample includes about 2 million clones, with around 95% observed a single time. The ten largest account for roughly 0.13% of the sample.

CDR1 and CDR2, looked up from the germline V gene, are SGHRS and YFSETQ. Reading from cysteine to phenylalanine, the CDR3 counts 14 amino acids. The DNA shown is the 42-base CDR3, in frame from base 1. After removal of 4 bases from V and 4 bases from J, the junction retains 6 bases not matched to a gene. Healthy HIV-negative adults with no recently reported acute infections or vaccinations were included as donors. Every donor was a Caucasian adult residing in Nashville, Tennessee, USA. CD4+ T cells were enriched by magnetic negative selection, after which naive cells were positively selected on CD45RA and the negative fraction was taken as the memory subset. Blood was obtained by leukapheresis, after which PBMCs were separated by Ficoll-Histopaque density gradient centrifugation and cryopreserved in liquid nitrogen vapor phase. Analytical flow cytometry was used to check the purity and quantity of every magnetically sorted T cell population. From each sorted fraction, genomic DNA was isolated and quantified by UV absorbance on a Nanodrop 2000c.

These data belong to a study of shared clonotypes between healthy human individuals (dated by TCRdb to about 2020). Broadly, across the study: A few men and a couple of women, aged 18 to 49 years, made up the cohort. Per donor, three plates each were used for CD4 naive and CD4 memory, two for CD8 naive, and one for CD8 memory. Blood TCR repertoires of several healthy adults were deeply sequenced to estimate repertoire size and the extent of clonotype sharing between individuals. To increase sequencing depth and limit assay-specific biases, TCR repertoire library preparation and sequencing were carried out by different laboratories using diverse techniques. Each donor's leukapheresis produced roughly between about 0.9 and 9.5 billion PBMCs.

Overall study outcomes, separate from this receptor: Because the study included only a small number of donors, the genetic and exposure-history diversity represented was limited. Rarefaction of sorted-subset datasets indicated incomplete sequencing despite the large sequencing depth. When four donors were compared, the shared fraction of clonotypes was approximately 5% for naive CD4, approximately 3.5% for naive CD8, roughly 2.5% for memory CD4, and less than 0.45% for memory CD8. Compared with non-shared clonotypes, clonotypes shared by all four sorted-subset donors had higher generation probabilities. Naive subsets generally had larger estimated clonotype richness than memory subsets did. Sampling was restricted to blood, and TCR repertoires in tissue are likely to differ from TCR repertoires in blood. Pairwise subsampling led to the expectation that sequencing depth would affect the degree of clonotype sharing among donors.

The clonotype was recovered from a man aged 18 to 29 in good health. The rearranged segments are TRBV5-1 and TRBJ2-3; TRBD1 matches 7 bases in the middle. The sample taken for sequencing was naive CD4+ T cells sorted from blood. Interpreted using the paper, the cell subset or site label stands for: CD45RA+ positively selected. In nucleotides, the sequence is TGCGCCAGCAGCACGGGGACAGATGCAGATACGCAGTATTTT. It is translated as CASSTGTDADTQYF.